The 29 T cell receptor beta chains below were found in one sample sequenced in a study of cytomegalovirus exposure and HLA in healthy donors. The PCR contained 60 Vbeta and 13 Jbeta primers. Method: immunoSEQ multiplex PCR; TCRdb's copy keeps in-frame clones and lacks some. The sample has 110,000 to 150,000 clones, approximately 82% seen once; the top ten hold 3% to 3.5%. Sequences were obtained from PBMCs. The receptors were sampled from a middle-aged man in good health and CMV-seronegative.

The sample holds a few counts of this clone. This chain links TRBV4-3 with TRBJ1-4; D is undetermined. Trimming took 2 bases from V and 4 from J, leaving 14 bases between them. CDR3 length equals 16 residues. Germline lookup yields CDR1 LGHNA and CDR2 YSLEER. CDR3 loop: CASSQRSQVLNEKLFF. The DNA for the CDR3 is TGCGCCAGCAGCCAACGGTCCCAGGTTCTTAATGAAAAACTGTTTTTT.

CDR3 in amino acids: CASSYSTGTFNSPLHF. The CDR3 region has the DNA TGTGCCAGCAGTTACTCGACAGGAACCTTCAATTCACCCCTCCACTTT. This sequence joins TRBV6-5 and TRBJ1-6, with a weak D call TRBD1 (6 bases). The ends were cut back, 0 bases at V and 7 bases at J, with 13 bases in the middle. The CDR3 loop spans 16 amino acids. CDR1 is MNHEY, CDR2 SVGAGI, per germline.

The rearrangement uses TRBV29-1 and TRBJ2-7; 8 bases are shared with TRBD1. Unmatched junction bases numbered 8, after V lost 7 bases and J lost 0 bases. Germline CDR1 SQVTM, CDR2 ANQGSEA. This CDR3 has 14 amino acids. CDR3 nucleotides: TGCAGCGCCGCGACAGGGGCTTTCTCCTACGAGCAGTACTTC. Its translation: CSAATGAFSYEQYF.

The chain joins TRBV19 to TRBJ1-5; D perhaps matches TRBD1 (6 bases). Germline-derived CDR1 and CDR2 are LNHDA and SQIVND (reference sequence). The CDR3 is 16 amino acids. Trimming shortened V by 3 bases and J by 5 bases, and 17 bases separated the two germline ends. CDR3 protein: CASSILRGRLDQPQHF. The CDR3 bases are TGTGCCAGTAGTATTCTCAGGGGAAGATTGGATCAGCCCCAGCATTTT.

Note on this clone: One end of the junction varies from germline; a read error may be responsible. The chain links TRBV7-9 to TRBJ2-1; 11 bases match TRBD2. Germline-derived CDR1 and CDR2 are SEHNR and FQNEAQ (reference sequence). This CDR3 has 16 residues. The chain's CDR3 is CSSSLALAGAYNEQFF. CDR3 bases: TGTTCCAGCAGCTTAGCACTAGCGGGGGCGTACAATGAGCAGTTCTTC.

This chain uses TRBV5-8 with TRBJ1-4, with 8 bases identical to TRBD1. V trimming: 7 bases; J trimming: 5 bases; junction bases outside the gene matches: 4. The germline gives CDR1 SGHTS, CDR2 YDEGEE. The CDR3 length is 13 residues. The CDR3 DNA reads TGTGCCAGCGGCCGGGACAGGAATGAAAAACTGTTTTTT. Protein product: CASGRDRNEKLFF. Together with reference TRBV5-8 and TRBJ1-4, the CDR3 gives the full variable domain: EAGVTQSPTHLIKTRGQQATLRCSPISGHTSVYWYQQALGLGLQFLLWYDEGEERNRGNFPPRFSGRQFPNYSSELNVNALELEDSALYLCASGRDRNEKLFFGSGTQLSVL.

Here the CDR3 reads CASSRRTSTDNEQFF. CDR3 bases: TGTGCCAGCAGCCGAAGGACTAGCACGGACAATGAGCAGTTCTTC. The chain carries TRBV27 and TRBJ2-1; 8 positions match TRBD2. Germline V gene lookup returns CDR1 MNHEY and CDR2 SMNVEV (reference sequence). The CDR3 loop spans 15 amino acids. Trimming cost V 6 bases and J 5 bases; bases outside gene matches: 9.

The chain carries TRBV29-1 and TRBJ1-2; D ambiguous. Between the trimmed V and J ends, which lost 3 bases and 7 bases, there was a span of 6 bases. The germline V gene has CDR1 SQVTM and CDR2 ANQGSEA. CDR3 length: 10 amino acids. DNA for the CDR3: TGCAGCGTTGAGGTCGGTGGCTACACCTTC. Translation gives CSVEVGGYTF. The variable domain in full, with the rest retrieved from reference TRBV29-1 and TRBJ1-2, is SAVISQKPSRDICQRGTSLTIQCQVDSQVTMMFWYRQQPGQSLTLIATANQGSEATYESGFVIDKFPISRPNLTFSTLTVSNMSPEDSSIYLCSVEVGGYTFGSGTRLTVV.

This chain connects TRBV7-5 to TRBJ2-3; the D segment call TRBD1 is taken from the table without a DNA check. TRBV7-5 has pseudogene status. The CDR3 has 16 amino acids. This CDR3 is CARSLALGQGTDTQYF. The CDR3 DNA reads TGTGCCAGAAGCTTAGCGCTGGGACAAGGCACAGATACGCAGTATTTT.

The chain is built from TRBV4-3 and TRBJ1-2; a possible D gene is TRBD1 (6 bases). The V gene's germline CDR1 is LGHNA and CDR2 YSLEER. V gave up 4 bases and J gave up 8 bases, with 17 bases separating them. The CDR3 is 14 residues long. This CDR3 reads CASSRSIDRCGYTF. The CDR3 bases are TGCGCCAGCAGCCGCTCCATAGACAGGTGCGGCTACACCTTC.

This rearrangement joins TRBV5-4 to TRBJ2-3; 13 nucleotides agree with TRBD2. Germline CDR1 is SGHNT and CDR2 is YYREEE (reference sequence). V lost 4 bases, J lost 2 bases, and 4 bases stayed unmatched. The CDR3 extends over 16 amino acids. The CDR3 region has the DNA TGTGCCAGCAGCCAGACTAGCGGGGGGTTCACAGATACGCAGTATTTT. Its protein is CASSQTSGGFTDTQYF. Using reference TRBV5-4 and TRBJ2-3 for the parts outside the CDR3, the full variable domain is ETGVTQSPTHLIKTRGQQVTLRCSSQSGHNTVSWYQQALGQGPQFIFQYYREEENGRGNFPPRFSGLQFPNYSSELNVNALELDDSALYLCASSQTSGGFTDTQYFGPGTRLTVL.

The chain links TRBV7-3 to TRBJ2-5, with 8 bases identical to TRBD2. The CDR3 consists of 14 residues. Germline V lookup: CDR1 SGHTA, CDR2 FQGTGA. J lost 5 bases, V lost 5 bases, and 7 bases had no gene match. The CDR3 is CASSLGGDVETQYF. For the CDR3, the DNA is TGTGCCAGCAGCCTCGGGGGGGACGTTGAGACCCAGTACTTC.

Only a few counts were recorded for this clone. The chain recombines TRBV10-3 with TRBJ2-1, with 8 bases identical to TRBD1. Germline loops: CDR1 ENHRY, CDR2 SYGVKD. CDR3 size: 14 residues. After removal of 4 bases from V and 7 bases from J, the junction contained 6 bases not matched to a gene. CDR3: CAISGDRLTNEQFF. The CDR3 DNA is TGTGCCATCAGTGGGGACAGGTTAACTAATGAGCAGTTCTTC.

V is TRBV11-2 and J is TRBJ1-2, with D perhaps TRBD1 (5 bases). This CDR3 is built from 15 residues. Trimming pared 5 bases from V and 1 base from J, leaving 14 bases between. Germline CDR1 is SGHAT and CDR2 is FQNNGV. CDR3 region: CASSPALQVNYGYTF. DNA for the CDR3: TGTGCCAGCAGCCCCGCCCTACAGGTTAACTATGGCTACACCTTC.

The chain links TRBV19 to TRBJ1-1; TRBD1 is a possible D gene (6 bases). V was cut by 6 bases and J by 0 bases, with 11 bases left in between. Germline V gene sequence: CDR1 LNHDA, CDR2 SQIVND (reference sequence). The CDR3 loop spans 14 amino acids. CDR3 in amino acids: CASRWGHLNTEAFF. For the CDR3, the DNA is TGTGCCAGTAGATGGGGACACTTGAACACTGAAGCTTTCTTT.

V usage is TRBV5-1 and J usage is TRBJ2-1; 9 bases are shared with TRBD2. Looked up from germline, CDR1 is SGHRS and CDR2 is YFSETQ. V was pared by 0 bases and J by 4 bases, with 5 bases of the junction left unmatched. The length of the CDR3 is 16 residues. Here the CDR3 reads CASSLARGGLYNEQFF. As DNA, the CDR3 is TGCGCCAGCAGCTTGGCGCGGGGGGGTCTGTACAATGAGCAGTTCTTC. Looking up the rest from reference TRBV5-1 and TRBJ2-1 gives the full variable domain: KAGVTQTPRYLIKTRGQQVTLSCSPISGHRSVSWYQQTPGQGLQFLFEYFSETQRNKGNFPGRFSGRQFSNSRSEMNVSTLELGDSALYLCASSLARGGLYNEQFFGPGTRLTVL.

The CDR3 protein is CASSSAGYTYEQYF. The CDR3 DNA sequence: TGTGCCAGCAGTTCGGCAGGTTATACCTACGAGCAGTACTTC. The chain employs TRBV27 and TRBJ2-7; D is unclear. The CDR3 loop spans 14 amino acids. Between the trimmed V and J ends, which lost 4 bases and 2 bases, there was a span of 12 bases. Per the germline V gene, CDR1 is MNHEY and CDR2 is SMNVEV (reference sequence).

The chain combines TRBV11-2 with TRBJ1-4, with 10 bases lining up with TRBD1. The CDR3 has 18 residues. Trimming at V came to 5 bases and at J to 7 bases, leaving 16 bases not matched to a gene. The germline V gene encodes CDR1 SGHAT and CDR2 FQNNGV. CDR3 in amino acids: CASSKAGTGEGVGEKLFF. CDR3 nucleotides: TGTGCCAGCAGCAAAGCCGGGACAGGGGAAGGAGTGGGTGAAAAACTGTTTTTT.

J is TRBJ2-3 and V is TRBV4-1; 7 nucleotides align to TRBD1. CDR1 is MGHRA and CDR2 is YSYEKL in the germline V gene. CDR3 length: 17 amino acids. V trimming: 4 bases; J trimming: 2 bases; junction bases outside the gene matches: 12. Written as DNA, the CDR3 is TGCGCCAGCAGCCTCACATTCGGGACAGACCACACAGATACGCAGTATTTT. It is translated as CASSLTFGTDHTDTQYF.

This clone showed up just a few times. The chain couples TRBV4-2 to TRBJ1-1, with 7 bases fitting TRBD1. J was trimmed by 5 bases and V by 4 bases; bases with no gene match: 7. The V gene's germline CDR1 is LGHNA and CDR2 YNFKEQ. This CDR3 region has 14 residues. The CDR3 reads CASSRQGRWTEAFF. In nucleotides, the CDR3 is TGTGCCAGCAGCCGACAGGGCAGGTGGACTGAAGCTTTCTTT.

A remark on this clone: The identical CDR3 is also encoded by other nucleotide sequences in the sample. V gene TRBV5-1 combines with J gene TRBJ2-2; maybe TRBD1 (6 bases). Trimming shortened V by 4 bases and J by 1 base, and 8 bases separated the two germline ends. The CDR3 runs 14 residues. The germline gives CDR1 SGHRS, CDR2 YFSETQ. The CDR3 spells CASSPGQNTGELFF. Here the CDR3 DNA reads TGCGCCAGCAGCCCGGGACAGAACACCGGGGAGCTGTTTTTT. The full variable domain, completed using reference TRBV5-1 and TRBJ2-2, is KAGVTQTPRYLIKTRGQQVTLSCSPISGHRSVSWYQQTPGQGLQFLFEYFSETQRNKGNFPGRFSGRQFSNSRSEMNVSTLELGDSALYLCASSPGQNTGELFFGEGSRLTVL.

The V call is TRBV7-6, the J call TRBJ2-5, with D perhaps matching TRBD1 (5 bases). The CDR3 spans 15 residues. Germline V gene lookup returns CDR1 SGHVS and CDR2 FNYEAQ. The V and J ends lost 2 bases and 5 bases respectively, with 15 bases between them. CDR3 nucleotides: TGTGCCAGCAGCTTAACCAGGACCTCAGGGGAGACCCAGTACTTC. Amino acid sequence: CASSLTRTSGETQYF.

This clone was detected only a few times. The V and J genes are TRBV6-5 and TRBJ1-2; D is undetermined. Trimming took off 8 bases at V and 3 bases at J, with 13 bases between the two ends. The CDR3 is made up of 13 amino acids. Germline V CDR1 and CDR2: MNHEY, SVGAGI. CDR3 in amino acids: CASAMRQDYGYTF. CDR3 nucleotide sequence: TGTGCCAGCGCAATGAGACAAGACTATGGCTACACCTTC.

This chain connects TRBV30 to TRBJ2-5, with TRBD2 as a possible D gene (5 bases). This CDR3 is built from 13 residues. CDR1 is GTSNPN and CDR2 is SVGIG in the germline V gene (reference sequence). V lost 0 bases to trimming and J lost 5 bases, with 10 bases between them. CDR3: CAWSVRLAETQYF. The CDR3 DNA reads TGTGCCTGGAGTGTACGGCTAGCTGAGACCCAGTACTTC.

The rearrangement links TRBV4-3 to TRBJ2-4; D not resolved. Trimming removed 3 bases from V and 5 bases from J, with 11 bases in between. The CDR3 runs to 14 residues. Germline V gene sequence: CDR1 LGHNA, CDR2 YSLEER. The CDR3 here is CASSQRDTQNIQYF. DNA of the CDR3: TGCGCCAGCAGCCAGAGAGACACTCAAAACATTCAGTACTTC.

The chain links TRBV7-3 to TRBJ2-3, with TRBD1 as a possible D gene (5 bases). Trimming removed 2 bases from V and 5 bases from J, with 11 bases in between. Germline V CDR1 and CDR2: SGHTA, FQGTGA. This CDR3 has 14 residues. This CDR3 is CASSLGLQGDTQYF. CDR3 DNA: TGTGCCAGCAGCTTAGGGCTCCAGGGAGATACGCAGTATTTT. The full variable domain, completed using reference TRBV7-3 and TRBJ2-3, is GAGVSQTPSNKVTEKGKYVELRCDPISGHTALYWYRQSLGQGPEFLIYFQGTGAADDSGLPNDRFFAVRPEGSVSTLKIQRTERGDSAVYLCASSLGLQGDTQYFGPGTRLTVL.

The rearrangement links TRBV9 to TRBJ1-2; the D is unclear. CDR3 length equals 15 residues. Trimming took 4 bases from V and 0 from J, leaving 13 bases between them. Germline CDR1 reads SGDLS; CDR2 reads YYNGEE. CDR3 residues: CASSSSPRANYGYTF. In nucleotides, the CDR3 is TGTGCCAGCAGCTCTTCCCCGCGGGCTAACTATGGCTACACCTTC. The whole variable domain, remainder taken from reference TRBV9 and TRBJ1-2, is DSGVTQTPKHLITATGQRVTLRCSPRSGDLSVYWYQQSLDQGLQFLIQYYNGEERAKGNILERFSAQQFPDLHSELNLSSLELGDSALYFCASSSSPRANYGYTFGSGTRLTVV.

V usage is TRBV19 and J usage is TRBJ1-4, with TRBD1 identical over 12 bases. The CDR3 extends over 16 amino acids. The J segment lost 7 bases and the V segment lost 5 bases, leaving 8 bases of the junction unmatched. CDR1 LNHDA and CDR2 SQIVND come from the germline V gene (reference sequence). The CDR3 DNA sequence: TGTGCCAGTAGTCCTGGGACAGGGGGCTTCGGTGAAAAACTGTTTTTT. This gives the protein CASSPGTGGFGEKLFF.

This rearrangement joins TRBV7-9 to TRBJ2-5; no clear D gene. Trimming left V 1 base short and J 1 base short, with 7 bases between. CDR3 length equals 14 residues. From germline, CDR1 is SEHNR and CDR2 FQNEAQ (reference sequence). CDR3 amino acids: CASSLVESQETQYF. As DNA, the CDR3 is TGTGCCAGCAGCTTAGTTGAGTCCCAAGAGACCCAGTACTTC.